These 9 T cell receptor beta chains came from one sample sequenced in a study of lymphopenia after photon versus proton radiotherapy. Assay: immunoSEQ multiplex PCR; the TCRdb copy retains only in-frame clones and omits some. The sample yields roughly 25,000 clones, approximately 88% seen once. Sequencing used peripheral blood, obtained from a patient treated with photon-based radiotherapy. The receptors shown here come from a middle-aged man with gastric cancer.

The chain couples TRBV2 to TRBJ2-3; D ambiguous. The ends were cut back, 7 bases at V and 2 bases at J, with 10 bases in the middle. CDR1 and CDR2 (germline): SNHLY, FYNNEI. CDR3 length: 13 amino acids. CDR3: CASTNGDTDTQYF. The DNA of the CDR3 is TGTGCCAGCACCAACGGAGACACAGATACGCAGTATTTT.

This clone rates as medium-sized (0.01 to 0.1%). The rearrangement links TRBV4-2 to TRBJ2-7; D possibly uses TRBD1 or TRBD2 (5 bases each). In germline, CDR1 is LGHNA, CDR2 YNFKEQ. V lost 1 base, J lost 3 bases, and 13 bases lay in between. This CDR3 contains 15 residues. CDR3 bases: TGTGCCAGCAGCCAAGGCCAGGGAGTGAGCTACGAGCAGTACTTC. It translates to CASSQGQGVSYEQYF.

This clone was observed once. The chain is built from TRBV9 and TRBJ2-7, with TRBD1 matching over 8 bases. CDR3 length: 14 amino acids. Germline-derived CDR1 and CDR2 are SGDLS and YYNGEE. Trimming at V came to 7 bases and at J to 0 bases, leaving 6 bases not matched to a gene. The CDR3 loop reads CASAGTGHSYEQYV. The DNA of the CDR3 is TGTGCCAGCGCAGGGACAGGTCACTCCTACGAGCAGTACGTC.

As DNA, the CDR3 is TGCGCCAGCAGCTGGTCGACAGGGGACACTGAAGCTTTCTTT. Its protein is CASSWSTGDTEAFF. V usage is TRBV5-1 and J usage is TRBJ1-1; TRBD1 matches at 8 bases. CDR1 and CDR2 from the germline V gene are SGHRS and YFSETQ. The CDR3 extends over 14 amino acids. J lost 3 bases, V lost 3 bases, and 4 bases had no gene match.

This chain connects TRBV15 to TRBJ2-7; no clear D. V was trimmed by 11 bases and J by 4 bases, leaving 15 bases between them. The CDR3 is 12 amino acids. In germline, CDR1 is LNHNV, CDR2 YYDKDF (reference sequence). In DNA, the CDR3 is TGTGCCGCTAGACATCAAGGGTACGAGCAGTACGTC. Protein: CAARHQGYEQYV.

The rearrangement uses TRBV5-1 and TRBJ2-5; TRBD2 agrees at 10 bases. CDR3 size: 16 residues. Trimming at V came to 1 base and at J to 2 bases, leaving 5 bases not matched to a gene. CDR1 is SGHRS, CDR2 YFSETQ, per germline. The chain's CDR3 is CASSLTLAGVQETQYF. In nucleotides, the CDR3 is TGCGCCAGCAGCTTGACGCTAGCGGGGGTACAAGAGACCCAGTACTTC.

The V and J genes are TRBV27 and TRBJ2-5; D uncertain. CDR3 length: 12 amino acids. Deletions cut 3 bases from V and 6 bases from J, with 8 bases between. Germline V gives CDR1 MNHEY, CDR2 SMNVEV (reference sequence). The CDR3 loop reads CASSFIGKTQYF. The CDR3 DNA sequence: TGTGCCAGCAGTTTTATCGGAAAGACCCAGTACTTC.

The J gene is TRBJ2-1, the V gene TRBV2; no firm D call. This CDR3 contains 11 residues. The V gene lost 6 bases and the J gene lost 5 bases, with 5 bases spanning the gap. Germline CDR1 reads SNHLY; CDR2 reads FYNNEI. The CDR3 nucleotides read TGTGCCAGCAGGGGTAACAATGAGCAGTTCTTC. Residues: CASRGNNEQFF. The variable domain in full, with the rest retrieved from reference TRBV2 and TRBJ2-1, is EPEVTQTPSHQVTQMGQEVILRCVPISNHLYFYWYRQILGQKVEFLVSFYNNEISEKSEIFDDQFSVERPDGSNFTLKIRSTKLEDSAMYFCASRGNNEQFFGPGTRLTVL.

This clone was counted between two and nine times. This rearrangement joins TRBV12-5 to TRBJ1-3; maybe TRBD1 (5 bases). The CDR3 extends over 21 amino acids. Trimming stripped 3 bases from V and 0 bases from J, with 27 bases between. In germline, CDR1 is LGHNT, CDR2 FRNRAP. The CDR3 here is CASGFSPLLGESRVSGNTIYF. The CDR3, as DNA: TGTGCTAGTGGTTTTTCTCCTCTATTGGGGGAATCGCGGGTCTCTGGAAACACCATATATTTT.